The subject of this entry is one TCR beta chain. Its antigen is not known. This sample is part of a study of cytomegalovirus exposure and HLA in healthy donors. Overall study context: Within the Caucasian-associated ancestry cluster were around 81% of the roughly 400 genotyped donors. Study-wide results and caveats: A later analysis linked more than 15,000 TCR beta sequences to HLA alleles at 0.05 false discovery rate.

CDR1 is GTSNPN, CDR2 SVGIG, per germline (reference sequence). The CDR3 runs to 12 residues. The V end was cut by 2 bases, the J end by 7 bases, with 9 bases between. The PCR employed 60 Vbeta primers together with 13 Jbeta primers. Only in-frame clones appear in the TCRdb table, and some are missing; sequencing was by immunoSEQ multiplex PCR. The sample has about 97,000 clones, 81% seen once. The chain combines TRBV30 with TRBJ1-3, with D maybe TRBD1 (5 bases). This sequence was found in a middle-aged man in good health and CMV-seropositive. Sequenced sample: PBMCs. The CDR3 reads CAWSTTDNTIYF. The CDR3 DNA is TGTGCCTGGAGTACGACAGATAACACCATATATTTT. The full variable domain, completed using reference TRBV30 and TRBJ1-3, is SQTIHQWPATLVQPVGSPLSLECTVEGTSNPNLYWYRQAAGRGLQLLFYSVGIGQISSEVPQNLSASRPQDRQFILSSKKLLLSDSGFYLCAWSTTDNTIYFGEGSWLTVV.